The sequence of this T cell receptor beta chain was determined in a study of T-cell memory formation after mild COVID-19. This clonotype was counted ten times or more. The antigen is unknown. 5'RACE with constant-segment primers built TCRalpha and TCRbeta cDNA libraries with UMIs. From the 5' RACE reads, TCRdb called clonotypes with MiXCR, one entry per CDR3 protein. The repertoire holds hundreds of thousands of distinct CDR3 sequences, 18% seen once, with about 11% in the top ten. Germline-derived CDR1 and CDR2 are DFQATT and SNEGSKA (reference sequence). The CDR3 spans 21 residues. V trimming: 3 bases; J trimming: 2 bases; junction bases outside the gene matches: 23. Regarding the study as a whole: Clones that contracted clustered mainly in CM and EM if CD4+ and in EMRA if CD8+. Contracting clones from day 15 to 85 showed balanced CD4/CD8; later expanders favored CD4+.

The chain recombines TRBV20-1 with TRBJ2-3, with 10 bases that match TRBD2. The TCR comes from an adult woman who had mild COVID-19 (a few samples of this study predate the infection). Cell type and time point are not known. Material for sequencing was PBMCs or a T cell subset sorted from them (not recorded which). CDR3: CSASAPLKKNSGRRATDTQYF. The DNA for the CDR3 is TGCAGTGCTAGTGCGCCGCTCAAGAAAAATAGCGGGAGGAGAGCCACAGATACGCAGTATTTT.